This T cell receptor beta chain was identified in a study of blood T cells in healthy people across ages. On this clonotype itself: Its antigen is undetermined. A junction boundary mismatches the germline segment, possibly from a read error.

Total RNA was extracted at no less than 6 micrograms per sample. Study outcomes and limitations: While age rose, TCR beta diversity per million T cells dropped in a roughly linear way. Researchers judged that diversity estimates from one million T cells fell short of true values.

Through a sample-barcoded 5' primer and a J-beta primer mix, a second PCR was run for roughly 6 to 12 cycles. Every sample returned 2.5 million or more CDR3-containing paired-end reads. MiXCR, run by TCRdb on the 5' RACE reads, gives a single entry per CDR3 protein. The table lists around 900,000 distinct CDR3 sequences, about 51% of them singletons, with about 22% in the top ten. Germline V gene lookup returns CDR1 SNHLY and CDR2 FYNNEI. The CDR3 consists of 15 residues. The source is a woman aged 55-69 years in good health. Sequencing input: blood. The chain uses TRBV2 and TRBJ2-4, with 8 nucleotides matching TRBD2. The CDR3 protein is CVSSLTDAQSGGQYF. In DNA form, the CDR3 reads TGTGTCAGCAGTTTAACAGATGCGCAGTCGGGGGGGCAGTACTTC.